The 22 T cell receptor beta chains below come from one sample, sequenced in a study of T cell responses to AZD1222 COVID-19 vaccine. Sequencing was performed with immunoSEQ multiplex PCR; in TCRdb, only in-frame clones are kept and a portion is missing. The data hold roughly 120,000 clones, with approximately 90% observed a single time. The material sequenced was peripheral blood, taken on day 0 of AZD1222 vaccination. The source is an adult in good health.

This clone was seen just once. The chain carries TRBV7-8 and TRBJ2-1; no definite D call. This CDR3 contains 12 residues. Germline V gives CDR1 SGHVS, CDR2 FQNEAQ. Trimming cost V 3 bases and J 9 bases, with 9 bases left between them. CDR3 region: CASSFQRGEQFF. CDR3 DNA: TGTGCCAGCAGCTTCCAGCGCGGTGAGCAGTTCTTC.

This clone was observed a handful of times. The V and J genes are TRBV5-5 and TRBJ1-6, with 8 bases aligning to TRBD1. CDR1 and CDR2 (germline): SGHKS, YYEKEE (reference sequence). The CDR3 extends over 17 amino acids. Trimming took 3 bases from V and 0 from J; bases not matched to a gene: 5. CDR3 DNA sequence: TGTGCCAGCAGCTCCTGGACAGGGAGCTCCTATAATTCACCCCTCCACTTT. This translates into CASSSWTGSSYNSPLHF. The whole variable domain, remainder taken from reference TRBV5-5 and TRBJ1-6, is DAGVTQSPTHLIKTRGQQVTLRCSPISGHKSVSWYQQVLGQGPQFIFQYYEKEERGRGNFPDRFSARQFPNYSSELNVNALLLGDSALYLCASSSWTGSSYNSPLHFGNGTRLTVT.

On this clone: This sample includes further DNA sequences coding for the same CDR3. As DNA, the CDR3 is TGCGCCAGCAGCTTAGGGGGGGAGGAGACCCAGTACTTC. This sequence encodes CASSLGGEETQYF. V gene TRBV5-1 combines with J gene TRBJ2-5; D perhaps matches TRBD2 (7 bases). The CDR3 is 13 amino acids. Germline V gene sequence: CDR1 SGHRS, CDR2 YFSETQ. V lost 2 bases to trimming and J lost 5 bases, with 10 bases between them.

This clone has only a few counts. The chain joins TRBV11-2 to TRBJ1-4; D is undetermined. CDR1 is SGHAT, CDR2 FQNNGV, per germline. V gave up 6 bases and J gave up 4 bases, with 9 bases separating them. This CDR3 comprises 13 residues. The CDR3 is CASRSANNEKLFF. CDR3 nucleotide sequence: TGTGCCAGCAGATCAGCGAATAATGAAAAACTGTTTTTT.

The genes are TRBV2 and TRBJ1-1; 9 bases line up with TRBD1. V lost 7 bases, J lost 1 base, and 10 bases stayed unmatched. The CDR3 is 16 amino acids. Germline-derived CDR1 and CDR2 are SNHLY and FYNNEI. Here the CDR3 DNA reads TGTGCCAGCACCAGGGACAGGGCAATTCAGAACACTGAAGCTTTCTTT. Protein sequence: CASTRDRAIQNTEAFF.

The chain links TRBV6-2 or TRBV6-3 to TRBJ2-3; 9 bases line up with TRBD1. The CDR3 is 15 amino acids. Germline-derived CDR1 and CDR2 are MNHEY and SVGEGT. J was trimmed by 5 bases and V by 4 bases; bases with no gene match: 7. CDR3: CASSSTGGAVDTQYF. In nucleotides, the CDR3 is TGTGCCAGCAGTTCTACAGGGGGCGCGGTAGATACGCAGTATTTT.

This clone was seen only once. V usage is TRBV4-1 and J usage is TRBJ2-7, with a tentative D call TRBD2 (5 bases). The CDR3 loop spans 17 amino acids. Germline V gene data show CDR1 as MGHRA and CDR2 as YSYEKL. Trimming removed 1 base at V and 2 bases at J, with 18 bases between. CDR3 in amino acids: CASSQGVGRTGPYEQYF. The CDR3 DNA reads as TGCGCCAGCAGCCAAGGCGTGGGTAGGACTGGGCCCTACGAGCAGTACTTC.

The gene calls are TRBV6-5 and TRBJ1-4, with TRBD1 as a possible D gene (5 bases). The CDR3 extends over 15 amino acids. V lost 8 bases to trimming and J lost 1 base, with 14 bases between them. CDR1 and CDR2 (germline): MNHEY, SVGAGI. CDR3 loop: CASSVPRGTNEKLFF. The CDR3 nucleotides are TGTGCCAGCTCGGTACCGAGGGGAACTAATGAAAAACTGTTTTTT.

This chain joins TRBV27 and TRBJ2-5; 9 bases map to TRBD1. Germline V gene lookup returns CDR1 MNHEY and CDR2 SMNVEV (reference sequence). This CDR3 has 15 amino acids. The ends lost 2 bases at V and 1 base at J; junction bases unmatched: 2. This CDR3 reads CASSLGTGPQETQYF. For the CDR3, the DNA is TGTGCCAGCAGTTTAGGGACAGGGCCCCAAGAGACCCAGTACTTC.

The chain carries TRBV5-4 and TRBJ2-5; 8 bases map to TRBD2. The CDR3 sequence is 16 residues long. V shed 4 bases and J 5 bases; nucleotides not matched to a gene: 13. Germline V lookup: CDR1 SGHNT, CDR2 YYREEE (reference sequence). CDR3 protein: CASSPSGGLPGETQYF. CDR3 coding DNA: TGTGCCAGCAGCCCCAGCGGGGGCCTCCCTGGGGAGACCCAGTACTTC.

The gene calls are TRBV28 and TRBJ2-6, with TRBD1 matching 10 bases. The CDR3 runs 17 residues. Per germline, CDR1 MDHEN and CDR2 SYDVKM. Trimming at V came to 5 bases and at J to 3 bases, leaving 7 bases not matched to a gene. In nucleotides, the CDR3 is TGTGCCAGCAGTACCGGGACAGGGGAGTTTGGGGCCAACGTCCTGACTTTC. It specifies CASSTGTGEFGANVLTF.

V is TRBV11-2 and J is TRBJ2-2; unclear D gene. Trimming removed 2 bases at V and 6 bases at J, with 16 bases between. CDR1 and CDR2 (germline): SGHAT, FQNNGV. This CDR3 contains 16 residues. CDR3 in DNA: TGTGCCAGCAGCTTATCGAGCTTTTTAACCTCCGGGGAGCTGTTTTTT. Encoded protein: CASSLSSFLTSGELFF.

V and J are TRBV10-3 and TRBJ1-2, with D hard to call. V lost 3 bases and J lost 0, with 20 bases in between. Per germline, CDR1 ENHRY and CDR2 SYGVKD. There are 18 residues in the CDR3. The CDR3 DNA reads TGTGCCATCAGTGATACAACGAACAAATTCGCCACTAACTATGGCTACACCTTC. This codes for CAISDTTNKFATNYGYTF.

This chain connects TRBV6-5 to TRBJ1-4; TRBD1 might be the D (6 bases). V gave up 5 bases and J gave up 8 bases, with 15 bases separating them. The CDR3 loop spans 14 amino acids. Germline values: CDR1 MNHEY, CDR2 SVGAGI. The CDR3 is CASSRTAQGEKLFF. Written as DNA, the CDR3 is TGTGCCAGCAGTCGGACAGCCCAGGGGGAAAAACTGTTTTTT.

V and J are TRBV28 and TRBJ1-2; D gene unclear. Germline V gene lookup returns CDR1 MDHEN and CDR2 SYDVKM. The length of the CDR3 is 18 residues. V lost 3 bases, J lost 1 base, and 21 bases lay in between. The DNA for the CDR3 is TGTGCCAGCAGTTTTAATGTGGTGTGGAGGGAGGGTAACTATGGCTACACCTTC. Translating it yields CASSFNVVWREGNYGYTF.

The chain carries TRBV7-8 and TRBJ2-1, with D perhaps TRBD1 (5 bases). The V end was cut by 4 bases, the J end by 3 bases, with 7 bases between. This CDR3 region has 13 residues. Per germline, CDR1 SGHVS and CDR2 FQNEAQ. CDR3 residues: CASSYTGYNEQFF. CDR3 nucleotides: TGTGCCAGCAGCTACACAGGCTACAATGAGCAGTTCTTC.

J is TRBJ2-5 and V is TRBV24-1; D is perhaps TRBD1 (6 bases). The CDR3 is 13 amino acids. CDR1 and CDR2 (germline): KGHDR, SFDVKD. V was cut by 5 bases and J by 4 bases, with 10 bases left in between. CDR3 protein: CATSAWGRETQYF. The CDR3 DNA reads TGTGCCACCAGTGCCTGGGGGCGAGAGACCCAGTACTTC.

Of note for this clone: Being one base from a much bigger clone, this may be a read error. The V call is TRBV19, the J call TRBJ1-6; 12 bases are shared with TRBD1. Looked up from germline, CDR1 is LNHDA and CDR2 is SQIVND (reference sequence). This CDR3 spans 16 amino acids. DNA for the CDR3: TGTGCCAATAGTATCGGGACAGGGGGCTCCTTTCGTTCCCTCCACTTT. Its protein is CANSIGTGGSFRSLHF.

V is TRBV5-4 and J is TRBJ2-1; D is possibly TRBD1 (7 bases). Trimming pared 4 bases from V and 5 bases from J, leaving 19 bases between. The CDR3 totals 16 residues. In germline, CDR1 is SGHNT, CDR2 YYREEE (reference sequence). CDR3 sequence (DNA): TGTGCCAGCAGCCTCATCTGGACAGGAGGGGACAATGAGCAGTTCTTC. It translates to CASSLIWTGGDNEQFF.

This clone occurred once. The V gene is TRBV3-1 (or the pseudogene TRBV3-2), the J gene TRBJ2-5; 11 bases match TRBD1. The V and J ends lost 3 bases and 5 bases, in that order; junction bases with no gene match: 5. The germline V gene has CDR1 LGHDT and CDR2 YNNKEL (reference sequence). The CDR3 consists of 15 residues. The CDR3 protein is CASSHWDRGGETQYF. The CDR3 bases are TGTGCCAGCAGCCATTGGGACAGGGGGGGGGAGACCCAGTACTTC.

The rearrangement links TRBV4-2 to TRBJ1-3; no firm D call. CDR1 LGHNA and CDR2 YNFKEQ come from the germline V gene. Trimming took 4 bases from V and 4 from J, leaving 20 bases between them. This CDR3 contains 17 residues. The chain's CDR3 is CASSLLPGPQDGNTIYF. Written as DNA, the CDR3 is TGTGCCAGCAGCCTCCTGCCGGGCCCACAAGACGGAAACACCATATATTTT.

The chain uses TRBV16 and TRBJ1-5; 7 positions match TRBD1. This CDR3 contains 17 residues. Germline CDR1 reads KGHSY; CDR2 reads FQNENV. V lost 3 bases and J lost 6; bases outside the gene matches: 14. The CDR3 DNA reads TGTGCCAGCAGCCATCACTCCCTCCGGGACAGAAGTCAGCCCCAGCATTTT. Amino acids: CASSHHSLRDRSQPQHF.